This T cell receptor (beta chain) originates from a study of Graves' ophthalmopathy and Graves' hyperthyroidism. From RNA, the CDR3 regions of TCR beta chains were amplified and sequenced. Investigators did first-round RT-PCR with HTBI primers, then second-round multiplex PCR. TCRdb processed the multiplex PCR reads anew with MiXCR; each CDR3 protein has one entry. The sample holds some 1.1 million distinct CDR3 sequences, 35% to 45% seen once. This clonotype appeared many times. V was trimmed by 8 bases and J by 6 bases, leaving 10 bases between them. In germline, CDR1 is SNHLY, CDR2 FYNNEI. This CDR3 is built from 12 residues.

The sample comprised peripheral blood or thyroid tissue (not recorded which). The clonotype was recovered from an adult man with Graves' hyperthyroidism. The J gene is TRBJ2-2, the V gene TRBV2; D gene unclear. The CDR3 region has the DNA TGTGCCAGCGGGCCTGGGGCCGGGGAGCTGTTTTTT. This codes for CASGPGAGELFF.